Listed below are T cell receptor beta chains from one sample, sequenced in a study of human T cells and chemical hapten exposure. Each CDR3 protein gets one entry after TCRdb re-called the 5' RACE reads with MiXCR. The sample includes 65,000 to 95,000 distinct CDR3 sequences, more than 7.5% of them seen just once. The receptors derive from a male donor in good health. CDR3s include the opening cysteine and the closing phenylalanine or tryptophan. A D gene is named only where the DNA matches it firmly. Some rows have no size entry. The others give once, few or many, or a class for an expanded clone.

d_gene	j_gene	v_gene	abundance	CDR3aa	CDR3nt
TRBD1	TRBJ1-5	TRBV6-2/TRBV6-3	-	CASRDQGATSNQPQHF	TGTGCCAGCAGAGATCAGGGGGCTACTAGCAATCAGCCCCAGCATTTT
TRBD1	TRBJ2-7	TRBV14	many	CASSRTGFYEQYF	TGTGCCAGCAGCCGGACAGGGTTCTACGAGCAGTACTTC
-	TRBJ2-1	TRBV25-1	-	CASTDDGNNEQFF	TGTGCGTCGACAGACGACGGAAACAATGAGCAGTTCTTC
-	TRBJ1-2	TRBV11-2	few	CASSLAGQDGYTF	TGTGCCAGCAGCTTAGCAGGGCAGGATGGCTACACCTTC
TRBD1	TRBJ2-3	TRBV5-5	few	CASSSTGVTDTQYF	TGTGCCAGCAGCTCGACAGGGGTCACAGATACGCAGTATTTT
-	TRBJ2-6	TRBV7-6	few	CASSPLTGGANVLTF	TGTGCCAGCAGCCCCCTAACCGGCGGGGCCAACGTCCTGACTTTC
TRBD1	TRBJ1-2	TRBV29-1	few	CSVVDREEMKRYGYTF	TGCAGCGTTGTTGACAGGGAGGAGATGAAGAGGTATGGCTACACCTTC
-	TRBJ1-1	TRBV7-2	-	CASSRGGAYTEAFF	TGTGCCAGCAGCCGTGGGGGCGCTTACACTGAAGCTTTCTTT
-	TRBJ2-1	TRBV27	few	CASSSLSWSSYNEQFF	TGTGCCAGCAGTTCGTTAAGTTGGAGCTCCTACAATGAGCAGTTCTTC
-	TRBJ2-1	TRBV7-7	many	CASSLSSARSSYNEQFF	TGTGCCAGCAGCTTATCTAGCGCCCGGAGCTCCTACAATGAGCAGTTCTTC
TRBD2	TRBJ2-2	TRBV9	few	CASSSRASGSVTGELFF	TGTGCCAGCAGCTCCCGCGCAAGCGGGAGTGTCACCGGGGAGCTGTTTTTT
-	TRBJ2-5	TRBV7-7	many	CASSLGPREVETQYF	TGTGCCAGCAGCTTAGGGCCCAGGGAGGTCGAGACCCAGTACTTC
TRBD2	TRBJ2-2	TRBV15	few	CATSSDYPPGAGDTGELFF	TGTGCCACCAGCAGCGATTACCCCCCTGGAGCGGGAGATACCGGGGAGCTGTTTTTT
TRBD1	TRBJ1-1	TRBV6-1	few	CASTPGLTGPLNTEAFF	TGTGCCAGCACCCCAGGCCTGACAGGGCCCTTGAACACTGAAGCTTTCTTT
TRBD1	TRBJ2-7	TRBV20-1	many	CSARDSPQPTGGFSYEQYF	TGCAGTGCTAGAGATAGCCCCCAACCCACAGGGGGGTTCTCCTACGAGCAGTACTTC
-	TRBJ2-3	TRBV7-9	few	CASSLGRSTDTQYF	TGTGCCAGCAGCTTAGGACGGAGCACAGATACGCAGTATTTT
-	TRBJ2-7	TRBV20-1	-	CSALKAGEGEQYF	TGCAGTGCTCTCAAGGCAGGGGAAGGGGAGCAGTACTTC
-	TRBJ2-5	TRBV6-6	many	CASSQLGDRDETQYF	TGTGCCAGCAGTCAACTGGGCGACCGGGATGAGACCCAGTACTTC
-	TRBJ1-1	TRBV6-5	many	CASRRGNTEAFF	TGTGCCAGCAGACGGGGAAACACTGAAGCTTTCTTT
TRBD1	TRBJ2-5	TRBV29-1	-	CSVATTGGNQETQYF	TGCAGCGTTGCAACGACAGGGGGCAACCAAGAGACCCAGTACTTC
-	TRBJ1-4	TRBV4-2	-	CASSQASERDEKLFF	TGTGCCAGCAGCCAGGCATCGGAGAGGGATGAAAAACTGTTTTTT
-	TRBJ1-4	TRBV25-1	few	CASSEGGNEKLFF	TGTGCCAGCAGTGAAGGTGGTAATGAAAAACTGTTTTTT
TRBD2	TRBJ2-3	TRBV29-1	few	CSVAGGPDTQYF	TGCAGCGTAGCGGGAGGTCCGGATACGCAGTATTTT
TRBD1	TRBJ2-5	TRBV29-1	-	CSAQDRGQETQYF	TGCAGCGCTCAGGACAGGGGGCAAGAGACCCAGTACTTC
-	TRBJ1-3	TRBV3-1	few	CASSNGLLSGNTIYF	TGTGCCAGCAGCAACGGACTGCTCTCTGGAAACACCATATATTTT
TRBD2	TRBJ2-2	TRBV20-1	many	CSAHGGGANTGELFF	TGCAGTGCCCACGGGGGGGGCGCGAACACCGGGGAGCTGTTTTTT
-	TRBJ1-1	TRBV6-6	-	CASSYLFQGTEAFF	TGTGCCAGCAGTTACCTGTTTCAGGGCACTGAAGCTTTCTTT
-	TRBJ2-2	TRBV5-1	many	CASTPGTGELFF	TGCGCCAGCACCCCGGGGACCGGGGAGCTGTTTTTT
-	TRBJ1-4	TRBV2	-	CASSARTALNEKLFF	TGTGCCAGCAGTGCTCGAACAGCCCTTAATGAAAAACTGTTTTTT
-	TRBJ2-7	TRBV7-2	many	CASSKQTGEGYEQYF	TGTGCCAGCAGCAAACAGACAGGGGAGGGGTACGAGCAGTACTTC
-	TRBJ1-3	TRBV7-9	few	CAGRREYGNTIYF	TGTGCCGGGCGGAGGGAATACGGAAACACCATATATTTT
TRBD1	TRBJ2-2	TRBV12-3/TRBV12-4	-	CASSFDRGNTGELFF	TGTGCCAGCAGTTTCGACAGGGGTAACACCGGGGAGCTGTTTTTT
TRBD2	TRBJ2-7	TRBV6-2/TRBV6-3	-	CASSFPAGGWDEQYF	TGTGCCAGCAGTTTCCCAGCGGGAGGGTGGGACGAGCAGTACTTC
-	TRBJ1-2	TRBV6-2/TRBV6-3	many	CASSYRDGPKYGYTF	TGTGCCAGCAGTTACCGGGACGGCCCTAAATACGGCTACACCTTC
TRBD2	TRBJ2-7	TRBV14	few	CASSQDSVSGRASYF	TGTGCCAGCAGCCAAGATTCTGTTAGCGGGAGGGCCTCCTACTTC
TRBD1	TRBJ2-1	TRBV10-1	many	CASSEADSGTVSYNEQFF	TGCGCCAGCAGTGAGGCGGACTCCGGGACAGTTTCCTACAATGAGCAGTTCTTC
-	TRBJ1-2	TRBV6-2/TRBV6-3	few	CASSQFWVYTF	TGTGCCAGCAGTCAGTTTTGGGTCTACACCTTC
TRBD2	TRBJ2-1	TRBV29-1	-	CSVEEVLAGLYNEQFF	TGCAGCGTTGAAGAGGTTCTAGCGGGCCTATACAATGAGCAGTTCTTC
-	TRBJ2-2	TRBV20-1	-	CSARTLNTGELFF	TGCAGTGCTAGAACTCTGAACACCGGGGAGCTGTTTTTT
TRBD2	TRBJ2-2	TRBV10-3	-	CAILKTSGEDTGELFF	TGTGCCATCCTCAAGACTAGCGGAGAGGACACCGGGGAGCTGTTTTTT
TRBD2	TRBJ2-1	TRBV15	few	CATSPGLAGGNEQFF	TGTGCCACCAGCCCGGGGCTAGCGGGAGGGAATGAGCAGTTCTTC